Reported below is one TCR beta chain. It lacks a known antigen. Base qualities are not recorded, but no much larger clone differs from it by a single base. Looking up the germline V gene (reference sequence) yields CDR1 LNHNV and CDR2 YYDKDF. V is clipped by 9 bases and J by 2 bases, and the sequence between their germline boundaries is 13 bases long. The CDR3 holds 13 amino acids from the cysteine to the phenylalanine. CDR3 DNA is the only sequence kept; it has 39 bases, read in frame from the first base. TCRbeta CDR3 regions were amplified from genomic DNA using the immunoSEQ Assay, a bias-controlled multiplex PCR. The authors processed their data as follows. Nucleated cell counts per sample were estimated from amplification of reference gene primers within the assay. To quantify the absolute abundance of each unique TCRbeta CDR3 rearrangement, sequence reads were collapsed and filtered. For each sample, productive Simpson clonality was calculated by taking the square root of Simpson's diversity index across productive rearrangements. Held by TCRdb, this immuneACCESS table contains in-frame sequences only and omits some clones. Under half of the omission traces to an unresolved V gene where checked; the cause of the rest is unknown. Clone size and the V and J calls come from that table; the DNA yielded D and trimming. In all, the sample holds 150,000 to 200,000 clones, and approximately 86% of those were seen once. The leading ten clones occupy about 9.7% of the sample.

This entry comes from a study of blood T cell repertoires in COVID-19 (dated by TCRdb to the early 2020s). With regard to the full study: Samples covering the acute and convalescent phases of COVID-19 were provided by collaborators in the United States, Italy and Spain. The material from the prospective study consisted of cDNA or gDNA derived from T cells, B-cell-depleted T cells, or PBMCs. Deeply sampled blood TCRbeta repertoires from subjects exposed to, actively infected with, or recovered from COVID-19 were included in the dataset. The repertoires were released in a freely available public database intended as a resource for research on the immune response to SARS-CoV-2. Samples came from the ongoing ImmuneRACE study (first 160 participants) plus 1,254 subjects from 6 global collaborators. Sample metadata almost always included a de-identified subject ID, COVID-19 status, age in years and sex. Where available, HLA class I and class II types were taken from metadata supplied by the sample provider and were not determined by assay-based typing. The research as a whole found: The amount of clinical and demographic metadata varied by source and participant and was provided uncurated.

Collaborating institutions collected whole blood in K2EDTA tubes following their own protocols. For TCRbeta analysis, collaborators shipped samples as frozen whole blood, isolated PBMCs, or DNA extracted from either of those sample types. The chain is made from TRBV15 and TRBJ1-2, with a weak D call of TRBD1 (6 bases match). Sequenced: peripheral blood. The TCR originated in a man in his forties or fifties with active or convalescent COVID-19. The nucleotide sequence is TGTGCCACGGATTCGGGGGGCAACTATGGCTACACCTTC. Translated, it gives CATDSGGNYGYTF.